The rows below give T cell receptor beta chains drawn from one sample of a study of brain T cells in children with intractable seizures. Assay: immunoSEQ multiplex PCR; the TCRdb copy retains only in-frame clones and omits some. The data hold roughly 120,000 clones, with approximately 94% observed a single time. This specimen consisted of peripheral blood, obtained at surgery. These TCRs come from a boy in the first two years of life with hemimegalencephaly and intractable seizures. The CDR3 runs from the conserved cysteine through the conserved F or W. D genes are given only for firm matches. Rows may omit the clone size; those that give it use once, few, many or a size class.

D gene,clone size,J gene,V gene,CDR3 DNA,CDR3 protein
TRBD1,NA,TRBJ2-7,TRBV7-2,TGTGCCAGCAGCTTAGTGCCGGGACAGGGCTACGAGCAGTACTTC,CASSLVPGQGYEQYF
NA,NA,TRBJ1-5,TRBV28,TGTGCCAGCAGTTTATTATCAGGGACGGGAAGCAATCAGCCCCAGCATTTT,CASSLLSGTGSNQPQHF
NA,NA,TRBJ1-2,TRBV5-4,TGTGCCAGCAGCTCCCAAGGAGGGGGAAACTATGGCTACACCTTC,CASSSQGGGNYGYTF
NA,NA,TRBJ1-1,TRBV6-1,TGTGCCAGCAGTGAAGCGCTGACGTTAGCTGAAGCTTTCTTT,CASSEALTLAEAFF
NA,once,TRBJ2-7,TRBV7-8,TGTGCCAGCAGCCATGACAAAACGGGGCTGTACGAGCAGTACTTC,CASSHDKTGLYEQYF
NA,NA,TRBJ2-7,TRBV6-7,TGTGCCAGCAGTTCCGAGTACGAGCAGTACTTC,CASSSEYEQYF
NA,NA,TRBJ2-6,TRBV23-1,TGCGCCAGCAGTCAATGCCGGGACCCGAGCTCTGGGGCCAACGTCCTGACTTTC,CASSQCRDPSSGANVLTF
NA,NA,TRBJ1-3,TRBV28,TGTGCCAGCCATAACCAGGGAGGCCCTGGAAACACCATATATTTT,CASHNQGGPGNTIYF
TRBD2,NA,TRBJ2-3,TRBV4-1,TGCGCCAGCAGCCGAAGGGGACTAGCGAGCACAGATACGCAGTATTTT,CASSRRGLASTDTQYF
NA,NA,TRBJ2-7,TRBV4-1,TGCGCCAGCAGCCCCCGACGGGCTACCTCCTACGAGCAGTACTTC,CASSPRRATSYEQYF
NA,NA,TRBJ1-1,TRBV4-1,TGCGCCAGCAGCCCCATTAGGGCAAGAGGAACTGAAGCTTTCTTT,CASSPIRARGTEAFF
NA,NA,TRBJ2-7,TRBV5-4,TGTGCCAGCACTTCCCCCCCCTCCTACGAGCAGTACTTC,CASTSPPSYEQYF
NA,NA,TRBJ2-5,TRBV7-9,TGTGCCAGCAGCTTAGCCCCACGCCTCCAAGAGACCCAGTACTTC,CASSLAPRLQETQYF
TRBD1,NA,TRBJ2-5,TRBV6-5,TGTGCCAGCAGTTATGAATACAGGGGCCAAGAGACCCAGTACTTC,CASSYEYRGQETQYF